These T cell receptor beta chains were read from a single sample in a study of blood T cells in healthy people across ages. TCRdb used MiXCR to reprocess the 5' RACE reads, holding one entry per CDR3 protein. The repertoire has over 1,500,000 distinct CDR3 sequences, about 50% of them found once; the top ten carry 2.1%. Sample: blood. Source of these receptors: a woman aged 40 to 50 in good health. Both conserved end residues are part of each CDR3. A D gene is named only where the DNA matches it firmly. Size is stated for part of the rows, as once, few or many counts, or as a class when the clone is expanded.

v_gene	abundance	j_gene	d_gene	CDR3nt	CDR3aa
TRBV5-1	NA	TRBJ2-7	NA	TGCGCCAGCAGCAAAAACCCAACACAATCCAATGAGCAGTACTTC	CASSKNPTQSNEQYF
TRBV6-5	NA	TRBJ2-2	TRBD1	TGTGCCAGCAGAAGGCAGGGGGTCGACACCGGGGAGCTGTTTTTT	CASRRQGVDTGELFF
TRBV6-6	NA	TRBJ2-7	NA	TGTGCCAGCGGGCTCCTGACCTACGAGCAGTACTTC	CASGLLTYEQYF
TRBV4-3	NA	TRBJ2-4	NA	TGCGCCAGCAGCCAAGATCTCTTTGGTGCAGAACCAAACATTCAGTACTTC	CASSQDLFGAEPNIQYF
TRBV7-3	once	TRBJ2-3	TRBD1	TGTGCCAGCAGCTCCGACAGGGGGCGATTAGATACGCAGTATTTT	CASSSDRGRLDTQYF
TRBV7-2	NA	TRBJ1-1	NA	TGTGCCAGCAGCTTAGGGGGTCGCGCCCGGGCCGAAGCTTTCTTT	CASSLGGRARAEAFF
TRBV20-1	few	TRBJ2-3	TRBD1	TGCAGTGCTAAAACCGGGACAGGGGCAGATACGCAGTATTTT	CSAKTGTGADTQYF
TRBV5-1	NA	TRBJ2-1	TRBD2	TGCGCCAGCAGCTCCCTTGGGGGAGCGGGGGTGCACAATGAGCAGTTCTTC	CASSSLGGAGVHNEQFF
TRBV20-1	NA	TRBJ2-5	NA	TGCAGTGCACCTGAGACGGGTGTGGAGACCCAGTACTTC	CSAPETGVETQYF
TRBV7-2	few	TRBJ2-7	TRBD2	TGTGCCAGCACCTCGACTAGCGGTTACTCCTACGAGCAGTACTTC	CASTSTSGYSYEQYF
TRBV4-3	NA	TRBJ2-7	TRBD1	TGCGCCAGCAGCCAAGACCTGGGACAGGGGGCCTACAATGAGCAGTACTTC	CASSQDLGQGAYNEQYF
TRBV7-2	NA	TRBJ2-3	TRBD2	TGTGCCAGCAGCTTAGAGGCTAGCGGATTGAGGACAGATACGCAGTATTTT	CASSLEASGLRTDTQYF
TRBV10-3	NA	TRBJ2-5	TRBD1	TGTGCCATCAGATCGGACAGGGGGGAAGAGACCCAGTACTTC	CAIRSDRGEETQYF
TRBV6-1	NA	TRBJ2-7	NA	TGTGCCAGCAGTGTTAGCTCCGGAGTGTACAATGAGCAGTACTTC	CASSVSSGVYNEQYF
TRBV4-2	few	TRBJ2-5	NA	TGTGCCAGCAGCCAAGAATTACTCGGGGGAGAGACCCAGTACTTC	CASSQELLGGETQYF
TRBV5-1	NA	TRBJ2-1	NA	TGCGCCAGTAGCTTGGGAGGGGGAGGTATCCATGAGCAGTTCTTC	CASSLGGGGIHEQFF
TRBV14	many	TRBJ2-7	TRBD1	TGTGCCAGCAGCCGCGACAGGGTGGACGAGCAGTACTTC	CASSRDRVDEQYF
TRBV29-1	NA	TRBJ2-3	NA	TGCAGCGTTGTAGGCCGATTCACAGATGCGCAGTATTTT	CSVVGRFTDAQYF
TRBV4-1	NA	TRBJ2-3	TRBD1	TGCGCCAGCAGCCATACAGGGGGCGGAAGGGGAGATACGCAGTATTTT	CASSHTGGGRGDTQYF
TRBV27	NA	TRBJ2-7	NA	TGTGCCAGCGCCCTTCCGGGAGCGGACCTCTACGAGCAGTACTTC	CASALPGADLYEQYF
TRBV20-1	NA	TRBJ2-5	NA	TGCAGTACTAGGCGGGGACAGAGGACGGAGACCCAGTACTTC	CSTRRGQRTETQYF
TRBV5-1	NA	TRBJ2-7	NA	TGCGCCAGCAGCCCAGTGGACGGTGGCTACGAGCAGTACTTC	CASSPVDGGYEQYF
TRBV27	NA	TRBJ2-5	NA	TGTGCCAGCAGTTTATCGCCCAGACAAGAGACCCAGTACTTC	CASSLSPRQETQYF
TRBV6-1	NA	TRBJ1-2	TRBD1	TGTGCCAGCACACTTGACGGACAGGGTGACTATGGCTACACCTTC	CASTLDGQGDYGYTF
TRBV24-1	few	TRBJ2-5	NA	TGTGCCACCAGTGATTCGACAGAATACCAAGAGACCCAGTACTTC	CATSDSTEYQETQYF
TRBV6-1	NA	TRBJ2-7	TRBD1	TGTGCCAGCAGGGAGAGAGACAGGGGCAACTACGAGCAGTACTTC	CASRERDRGNYEQYF
TRBV20-1	few	TRBJ2-7	TRBD1	TGCAGTGCTAGTACGCAGGGGGCGCACGAGCAGTACTTC	CSASTQGAHEQYF
TRBV12-3/TRBV12-4	NA	TRBJ1-2	TRBD1	TGTGCCAGCAGAATGACAGGGTTGTTTGGCTACACCTTC	CASRMTGLFGYTF
TRBV7-9	NA	TRBJ2-1	TRBD2	TGTGCCAGCAGCCCTAGTGGGGGGGGGAGTAGGAATGAGCAGTTCTTC	CASSPSGGGSRNEQFF
TRBV27	few	TRBJ1-2	NA	TGTGCCAGCAGTTCCCTTGGTCATAACTATGGCTACACCTTC	CASSSLGHNYGYTF
TRBV25-1	few	TRBJ2-7	NA	TGTGCCAGCAGTGGTAAATTCTCCTACGAGCAGTACTTC	CASSGKFSYEQYF
TRBV10-3	NA	TRBJ2-7	TRBD1	TGTGCCATCAGTGAGCCGAGGGACAGGGGATACGAGCAGTACTTC	CAISEPRDRGYEQYF
TRBV7-7	NA	TRBJ2-5	NA	TGTGCTAGCAGCAAGGCGACAACCCAAGAGACCCAGTACTTC	CASSKATTQETQYF
TRBV7-9	NA	TRBJ2-7	NA	TGTGCCAGCAGCGTGGGACACCGCGAGGGCCAGTACTTC	CASSVGHREGQYF
TRBV5-1	few	TRBJ2-1	NA	TGCGCCAGCAGCTATCACAGTACAAGTAGTGAGCAGTTCTTC	CASSYHSTSSEQFF
TRBV7-9	NA	TRBJ1-1	NA	TGTGCCAGCAGCTTAATCCCGGGTCTGAACACTGGAGCTTTCTTT	CASSLIPGLNTGAFF
TRBV6-5	NA	TRBJ2-5	NA	TGTGCCAGCAGTTCCACTCGGGGGCCCCAAGAGACCCAGTACTTC	CASSSTRGPQETQYF
TRBV12-3/TRBV12-4	NA	TRBJ2-5	NA	TGTGCCAGCAGTTTTCTCCCAGGGGGAGGAAAAGAGACCCAGTACTTC	CASSFLPGGGKETQYF
TRBV9	NA	TRBJ2-1	NA	TGTGCCAGCAGCGGATCTAGAGTATCGTCTGACAATGAGCAGTTCTTC	CASSGSRVSSDNEQFF
TRBV24-1	NA	TRBJ2-3	TRBD1	TGTGCCACCAGTGGGACAGGGCAGTATTTT	CATSGTGQYF
TRBV27	once	TRBJ1-1	NA	TGTGCCAGCAGTTTATCGAGAGGGGGAGGGACTGAAGCTTTCTTT	CASSLSRGGGTEAFF
TRBV6-6	NA	TRBJ1-6	TRBD1	TGTGCCAGCAGTTACTCCGACAGGGGGCCTGGTTCACCCCTCCACTTT	CASSYSDRGPGSPLHF
TRBV5-1	few	TRBJ2-3	NA	TGCGCCAGCAGCCGGGACGGAGTTAGCACAGATACGCAGTATTTT	CASSRDGVSTDTQYF
TRBV7-2	NA	TRBJ2-3	NA	TGTGCCAGCAGCTTAACTGGGTGGCATCCCTCCACAGATACGCAGTATTTT	CASSLTGWHPSTDTQYF
TRBV29-1	many	TRBJ2-7	NA	TGCAGCGTTGGGGGACCCTTGACCTACGAGCAGTACTTC	CSVGGPLTYEQYF
TRBV10-3	NA	TRBJ2-7	TRBD2	TGTGCCACCGGACTAGCGGCGGTGGAGCAGTACTTC	CATGLAAVEQYF
TRBV12-3/TRBV12-4	NA	TRBJ2-1	NA	TGTGCCAGCAGGGGGGGGCAGGGTTCCTACAATGAGCAGTTCTTC	CASRGGQGSYNEQFF
TRBV14	once	TRBJ2-1	NA	TGTGCCAGCAGCCAAGAAGGAGGGCCGAGCTCCTACAATGAGCAGTTCTTC	CASSQEGGPSSYNEQFF
TRBV27	few	TRBJ2-7	NA	TGTGCCAGCAGTTTTTCGACTAGTTTAACCCGAGTGAGCTCCTACGAGCAGTACTTC	CASSFSTSLTRVSSYEQYF
TRBV27	NA	TRBJ2-1	NA	TGTGCCAGCAGTTTCTTCCAGACCTACAATGAGCAGTTCTTC	CASSFFQTYNEQFF
TRBV28	NA	TRBJ2-4	TRBD1	TGTGCCAGCAGTGTAAGAGTTTCACAGGGGCAGTACTTC	CASSVRVSQGQYF
TRBV12-3/TRBV12-4	NA	TRBJ2-3	TRBD1	TGTGCCAGCAGTTTTAAAAGGACAGGGGGGACAGATACGCAGTATTTT	CASSFKRTGGTDTQYF
TRBV6-2/TRBV6-3	NA	TRBJ2-3	TRBD1	TGTGCCAGCAGCCCGGGGCCAGGGGGTACAGATACGCAGTATTTT	CASSPGPGGTDTQYF
TRBV28	NA	TRBJ2-1	TRBD1	TGTGCCAGCCCGAGATCCGGGTGGGACAGGGATGATTGGGTGAACAATGAGCAGTTCTTC	CASPRSGWDRDDWVNNEQFF
TRBV29-1	NA	TRBJ2-1	TRBD2	TGCAGCGTTGAAGAAGGCCAGCGGGGGAATGAGCAGTTCTTC	CSVEEGQRGNEQFF
TRBV27	once	TRBJ2-5	TRBD2	TGTGCCAGCAGTTTATTCTCTAGCGGGGGGGCCCGAGGTGAGACCCAGTACTTC	CASSLFSSGGARGETQYF
TRBV11-3	few	TRBJ2-3	TRBD1	TGTGCCAGCAGCTCCGGTGGACAGGGGGGCACAGATACGCAGTATTTT	CASSSGGQGGTDTQYF
TRBV29-1	few	TRBJ2-6	TRBD1	TGCAGCGTTGACGGGACAGGGTCTCCACCTGGGGCCAACGTCCTGACTTTC	CSVDGTGSPPGANVLTF